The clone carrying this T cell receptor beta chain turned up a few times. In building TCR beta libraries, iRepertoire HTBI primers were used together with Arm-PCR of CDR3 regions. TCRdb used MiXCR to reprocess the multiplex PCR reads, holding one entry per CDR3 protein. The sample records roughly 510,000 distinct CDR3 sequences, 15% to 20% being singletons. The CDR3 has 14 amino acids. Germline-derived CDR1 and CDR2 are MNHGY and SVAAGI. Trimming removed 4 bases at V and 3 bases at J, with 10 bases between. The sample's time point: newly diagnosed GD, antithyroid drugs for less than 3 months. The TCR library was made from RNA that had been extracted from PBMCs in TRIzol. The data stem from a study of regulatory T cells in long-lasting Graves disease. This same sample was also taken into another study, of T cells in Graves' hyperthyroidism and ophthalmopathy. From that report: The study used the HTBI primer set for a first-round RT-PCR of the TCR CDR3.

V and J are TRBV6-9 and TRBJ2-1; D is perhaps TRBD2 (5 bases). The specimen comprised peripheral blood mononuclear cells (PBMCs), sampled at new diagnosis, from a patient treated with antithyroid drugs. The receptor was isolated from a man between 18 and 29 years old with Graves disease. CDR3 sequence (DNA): TGTGCCAGCAGTTTCAGACGGGACTACAATGAGCAGTTCTTC. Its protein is CASSFRRDYNEQFF.